This T cell receptor beta chain appears in the sequencing data of a study of T cells after yellow fever vaccination. Study results and caveats: Primary-vaccination clones mostly resurfaced post-booster (less than 98% CD4, more than 80% CD8). Some clonotypes, a small share, were shared between CD4 and CD8 compartments. Though weaker, the secondary response peaked faster, on day 5 versus 15.

With V trimmed by 5 bases and J by 8 bases, 15 bases remained unmatched. The CDR3 is 17 amino acids. CDR1 SGHTA and CDR2 FQGNSA come from the germline V gene. Worth noting for this clonotype: The antigen is undetermined.

By 5'RACE template switching, TCR cDNA was produced, with a universal primer site and UMIs added in the process. TCRdb ran MiXCR on the 5' RACE reads and lists one entry per CDR3 protein. The sample includes 400,000 or so distinct CDR3 sequences, 15% to 20% of them seen just once. This chain links TRBV7-2 with TRBJ2-1, with 10 positions matching TRBD1. This specimen consisted of PBMCs, obtained before the yellow fever booster vaccination. The source of this sequence is a man between 18 and 29 years old who received the YFV17D yellow fever vaccine. The CDR3, as DNA: TGTGCCAGCAGCGCGGGGCAACCCGGGACAGGGGTCGATGAGCAGTTCTTC. Translated: CASSAGQPGTGVDEQFF. The whole variable domain, filled in from reference TRBV7-2 and TRBJ2-1, reads GAGVSQSPSNKVTEKGKDVELRCDPISGHTALYWYRQSLGQGLEFLIYFQGNSAPDKSGLPSDRFSAERTGGSVSTLTIQRTQQEDSAVYLCASSAGQPGTGVDEQFFGPGTRLTVL.